Below, 9 T cell receptor beta chains from the same sample are listed, as sequenced in a study of cytomegalovirus exposure and HLA in healthy donors. Profiled with immunoSEQ multiplex PCR; TCRdb holds only in-frame clones, not every one. The sample lists approximately 120,000 clones; 94% were seen once. The sequenced sample consisted of PBMCs. Receptors were obtained from a woman between 18 and 29 years old in good health and CMV-seronegative.

The chain joins TRBV7-3 to TRBJ1-1; no clear D. CDR3 size: 14 residues. The V gene's germline CDR1 is SGHTA and CDR2 FQGTGA. V was shortened by 5 bases and J by 5 bases, with 15 bases between the two germline ends. In DNA form, the CDR3 reads TGTGCCAGCAGCCAGTCCGGGGTAGAGACTGAAGCTTTCTTT. Its translation is CASSQSGVETEAFF.

The CDR3 sequence is CASSLYQGYEQYF. The CDR3 bases are TGTGCCAGCAGCTTGTACCAGGGATACGAGCAGTACTTC. The rearrangement uses TRBV7-9 and TRBJ2-7; possibly TRBD1 for D (5 bases). Germline values: CDR1 SEHNR, CDR2 FQNEAQ (reference sequence). The CDR3 covers 13 residues. Trimming left V 3 bases short and J 4 bases short, with 10 bases between. The whole variable domain, remainder taken from reference TRBV7-9 and TRBJ2-7, is DTGVSQNPRHKITKRGQNVTFRCDPISEHNRLYWYRQTLGQGPEFLTYFQNEAQLEKSRLLSDRFSAERPKGSFSTLEIQRTEQGDSAMYLCASSLYQGYEQYFGPGTRLTVT.

The chain recombines TRBV19 with TRBJ2-7; D is ambiguous. Germline CDR1 LNHDA, CDR2 SQIVND (reference sequence). This CDR3 has 14 amino acids. V lost 3 bases, J lost 2 bases, and 11 bases lay in between. Here the CDR3 reads CASSIQENPYEQYF. CDR3 DNA sequence: TGTGCCAGTAGTATTCAGGAAAATCCCTACGAGCAGTACTTC.

The V and J genes are TRBV10-3 and TRBJ2-1; TRBD2 agrees at 13 bases. From germline, CDR1 is ENHRY and CDR2 SYGVKD. Unmatched junction bases numbered 9, after V lost 6 bases and J lost 7 bases. The CDR3 contains 16 residues. DNA of the CDR3: TGTGCCATCAGGACTAGACTAGCGGGGGGTGGGAATGAGCAGTTCTTC. Translated: CAIRTRLAGGGNEQFF.

This clone was seen just once. The chain carries TRBV19 and TRBJ2-7, with 8 bases that match TRBD2. This CDR3 region has 15 residues. CDR1 LNHDA and CDR2 SQIVND come from the germline V gene (reference sequence). V lost 8 bases, J lost 0 bases, and 9 bases stayed unmatched. The CDR3, as DNA: TGTGCCAGTCGGGGGCGGGGGGAGGCCTCCTACGAGCAGTACTTC. It codes for CASRGRGEASYEQYF.

The rearrangement joins TRBV9 to TRBJ2-3; 8 nucleotides agree with TRBD2. The J segment lost 0 bases and the V segment lost 0 bases, leaving 3 bases of the junction unmatched. CDR3 size: 16 residues. From germline, CDR1 is SGDLS and CDR2 YYNGEE. Here the CDR3 reads CASSVDTSGSTDTQYF. As DNA, the CDR3 is TGTGCCAGCAGCGTAGATACTAGCGGTAGCACAGATACGCAGTATTTT.

V usage is TRBV2 and J usage is TRBJ1-2, with 9 bases lining up with TRBD1. Per the germline V gene, CDR1 is SNHLY and CDR2 is FYNNEI. The ends lost 6 bases at V and 4 bases at J; junction bases unmatched: 9. There are 15 residues in the CDR3. The CDR3 loop is CASRASTGGSYGYTF. The CDR3 nucleotides are TGTGCCAGCAGGGCCTCGACAGGGGGTAGCTATGGCTACACCTTC.

Here the CDR3 reads CASSVLQGIETEAFF. CDR3 sequence (DNA): TGTGCCAGCAGTGTCCTACAGGGTATAGAGACTGAAGCTTTCTTT. This sequence joins TRBV27 and TRBJ1-1, with a weak D call TRBD1 (6 bases). Germline V gene lookup returns CDR1 MNHEY and CDR2 SMNVEV (reference sequence). Trimming stripped 5 bases from V and 5 bases from J, with 18 bases between. This CDR3 has 15 residues.

This chain joins TRBV18 and TRBJ2-7, with TRBD1 matching 7 bases. From germline, CDR1 is KGHSH and CDR2 LQKENI. The CDR3 extends over 12 amino acids. The ends lost 3 bases at V and 5 bases at J; junction bases unmatched: 1. This CDR3 reads CASSPDRDEQYF. CDR3 DNA sequence: TGTGCCAGCTCACCTGACAGGGACGAGCAGTACTTC.